One and the same sample provided the 10 T cell receptor beta chains below, sequenced in a study of blood T cell repertoires in COVID-19. The protocol was immunoSEQ multiplex PCR, while the TCRdb copy is restricted to in-frame clones and leaves out a portion. The table lists 110,000 to 150,000 clones, around 89% of them singletons, with less than 3% in the top ten. Sample: peripheral blood. The receptors derive from a man aged 55 to 70 with active or convalescent COVID-19.

V and J are TRBV2 and TRBJ1-1; 9 nucleotides match TRBD1. This CDR3 is built from 13 residues. Germline V gene lookup returns CDR1 SNHLY and CDR2 FYNNEI. J gave up 8 bases and V 5 bases, and 6 bases lay outside the gene matches. CDR3 sequence (DNA): TGTGCCAGCAGTTCTTCCGGGACAGGGGAAGCTTTCTTT. It translates to CASSSSGTGEAFF.

J is TRBJ2-7 and V is TRBV28, with D possibly matching TRBD2 (7 bases). Per the germline V gene, CDR1 is MDHEN and CDR2 is SYDVKM. The V end lost 4 bases, the J end lost 1 base, and 17 bases lay between the germline ends. The CDR3 is 16 residues long. The CDR3 protein is CASSSFGGAPSYEQYF. The CDR3 DNA reads TGTGCCAGCAGTTCCTTTGGGGGGGCCCCTTCCTACGAGCAGTACTTC.

The chain links TRBV6-5 to TRBJ1-5; D call uncertain. Germline CDR1 MNHEY, CDR2 SVGAGI. Trimming removed 6 bases from V and 1 base from J, with 10 bases in between. CDR3 length equals 14 residues. CDR3 sequence reads: CASSPQSSNQPQHF. The CDR3 DNA follows: TGTGCCAGCAGCCCACAGTCGAGCAATCAGCCCCAGCATTTT.

The chain carries TRBV7-2 and TRBJ2-3, with 7 bases identical to TRBD2. The germline CDR1 and CDR2 sequences are SGHTA and FQGNSA. This CDR3 spans 15 amino acids. J gave up 4 bases and V 0 bases, and 4 bases lay outside the gene matches. This CDR3 reads CASSLAGGGSDTQYF. The CDR3 bases are TGTGCCAGCAGCTTAGCTGGGGGGGGTTCAGATACGCAGTATTTT. The entire variable domain, with the rest obtained from reference TRBV7-2 and TRBJ2-3, is as follows: GAGVSQSPSNKVTEKGKDVELRCDPISGHTALYWYRQSLGQGLEFLIYFQGNSAPDKSGLPSDRFSAERTGGSVSTLTIQRTQQEDSAVYLCASSLAGGGSDTQYFGPGTRLTVL.

This chain joins TRBV30 and TRBJ1-3; D not resolved. Between the trimmed V and J ends, which lost 5 bases and 0 bases, there was a span of 14 bases. Germline CDR1 GTSNPN, CDR2 SVGIG (reference sequence). The CDR3 has 15 amino acids. The CDR3: CAWQTDSHSGNTIYF. The CDR3, as DNA: TGTGCCTGGCAGACTGACTCTCACTCTGGAAACACCATATATTTT.

The genes are TRBV9 and TRBJ2-2; 14 bases are a match to TRBD2. V shed 4 bases and J 0 bases; nucleotides not matched to a gene: 5. The V gene's germline CDR1 is SGDLS and CDR2 YYNGEE. The length of the CDR3 is 18 residues. This chain's CDR3 is CASSTRTSGGPNTGELFF. The CDR3 DNA follows: TGTGCCAGCAGCACCAGGACTAGCGGGGGGCCGAACACCGGGGAGCTGTTTTTT.

This chain connects TRBV5-1 to TRBJ2-7; 12 positions match TRBD1. The CDR3 is made up of 16 amino acids. In germline, CDR1 is SGHRS, CDR2 YFSETQ. The V segment lost 0 bases and the J segment 2 bases; nucleotides outside the gene matches: 3. Here the CDR3 DNA reads TGCGCCAGCAGCTTGGGAGGGACAGGGGGCCCCTACGAGCAGTACTTC. Translating gives CASSLGGTGGPYEQYF.

This chain connects TRBV5-1 to TRBJ2-2, with 11 bases aligning to TRBD2. With V trimmed by 0 bases and J by 4 bases, 2 bases remained unmatched. From germline, CDR1 is SGHRS and CDR2 YFSETQ. The CDR3 loop spans 16 amino acids. CDR3 sequence (DNA): TGCGCCAGCAGCTTGGCTCTAGCGGGGGGCACCGGGGAGCTGTTTTTT. This gives the protein CASSLALAGGTGELFF.

This sequence joins TRBV6-5 and TRBJ2-4, with 8 bases aligning to TRBD2. The CDR3 sequence is 14 residues long. V was clipped by 6 bases and J by 0 bases; unmatched bases: 1. Germline lookup yields CDR1 MNHEY and CDR2 SVGAGI. The CDR3 loop reads CASSRGGAKNIQYF. The CDR3 nucleotides are TGTGCCAGCAGCCGGGGGGGAGCCAAAAACATTCAGTACTTC.

This chain links TRBV28 with TRBJ1-1; D is possibly TRBD1 (5 bases). There are 15 residues in the CDR3. Germline values: CDR1 MDHEN, CDR2 SYDVKM. V was shortened by 6 bases and J by 1 base, with 15 bases between the two germline ends. CDR3 loop: CASSLQTGRNTEAFF. The CDR3 nucleotides are TGTGCCAGCAGCCTACAAACAGGACGGAACACTGAAGCTTTCTTT.